This T cell receptor (beta chain) derives from a study of cytotoxic CD8 clonotypes in ibrutinib-treated CLL. This clone has more than one count but fewer than ten. Repertoires were generated with immunoSEQ multiplex PCR, while TCRdb's copy carries only in-frame clones and drops some. The sample carries around 200,000 clones, roughly 73% recorded once. The ends were cut back, 8 bases at V and 3 bases at J, with 13 bases in the middle. CDR1 is MGHDK and CDR2 is SYGVNS in the germline V gene. This CDR3 region has 13 residues. This clonotype originated in a human donor with chronic lymphocytic leukemia. The rearrangement uses TRBV25-1 and TRBJ2-5; weak D call: TRBD2 (6 bases). The material sequenced was PBMCs, taken after 12 months of ibrutinib treatment. The CDR3 is CASRPPGEETQYF. The CDR3 DNA sequence: TGTGCCAGCCGTCCCCCGGGGGAAGAGACCCAGTACTTC.